Presented here are 18 T cell receptor beta chains from one specimen sequenced in a study of cytomegalovirus exposure and HLA in healthy donors (dated by TCRdb to 2016 to 2017). Libraries were prepared through the immunoSEQ multiplex PCR assay. A mixture of 60 forward primers for TCR Vbeta segments and 13 reverse primers for TCR Jbeta segments was used in the multiplex PCR. Here the immuneACCESS table is served through TCRdb, limited to in-frame sequences with V and J called. Missing clones are a known gap in these copies; in checked studies unresolved V genes cover under half, and the rest lacks a known reason. The sample's clone listing holds 150,000 to 200,000 clones. The top ten clonotypes cover 0.79% of the sample. Sequenced input: PBMCs. The receptor set was obtained from a woman under 30 in good health and CMV-seropositive.

V usage is TRBV19 and J usage is TRBJ2-7; 10 bases align to TRBD1. The V gene end was trimmed by 3 bases and the J gene end by 4 bases; junction bases not matched to a gene: 6. Germline loops: CDR1 LNHDA, CDR2 SQIVND (reference sequence). The CDR3 extends over 15 amino acids. The CDR3 DNA follows: TGTGCCAGTAGTATCCCGGGACAGGGGATATACGAGCAGTACTTC. Its protein product is CASSIPGQGIYEQYF.

The chain combines TRBV19 with TRBJ1-1; D not resolved. Trimming took 6 bases from V and 0 from J, leaving 11 bases between them. Germline loops: CDR1 LNHDA, CDR2 SQIVND (reference sequence). The length of the CDR3 is 14 residues. In DNA, the CDR3 is TGTGCCAGTAGCATTACCCGAGTGAACACTGAAGCTTTCTTT. Its translation is CASSITRVNTEAFF. The whole variable domain, remainder taken from reference TRBV19 and TRBJ1-1, is DGGITQSPKYLFRKEGQNVTLSCEQNLNHDAMYWYRQDPGQGLRLIYYSQIVNDFQKGDIAEGYSVSREKKESFPLTVTSAQKNPTAFYLCASSITRVNTEAFFGQGTRLTVV.

The V and J genes are TRBV11-2 and TRBJ2-1; D unclear. This CDR3 has 18 residues. Trimming took off 7 bases at V and 4 bases at J, with 26 bases between the two ends. Germline-derived CDR1 and CDR2 are SGHAT and FQNNGV. The CDR3 DNA reads TGTGCCAGCACCGGATGGGTGAGCGTGGCCGCATATTACAATGAGCAGTTCTTC. It specifies CASTGWVSVAAYYNEQFF.

The CDR3 nucleotides are TGTGCCACCAGCAGAGATATAAACAGGGTTGGGAATCAGCCCCAGCATTTT. This codes for CATSRDINRVGNQPQHF. This chain connects TRBV15 to TRBJ1-5, with D perhaps matching TRBD1 (6 bases). From germline, CDR1 is LNHNV and CDR2 YYDKDF (reference sequence). The CDR3 has 17 amino acids. Trimming took 0 bases from V and 4 from J, leaving 16 bases between them.

The chain carries TRBV5-6 and TRBJ1-2; 8 bases fit TRBD1. Losses at the gene ends were 3 bases for V and 8 bases for J; bases not matched to a gene: 0. The CDR3 is 11 amino acids. Germline V gene lookup returns CDR1 SGHDT and CDR2 YYEEEE. The CDR3 region is CASSWDRGYTF. CDR3 DNA: TGTGCCAGCAGCTGGGACAGGGGCTACACCTTC.

The chain carries TRBV15 and TRBJ2-5; D is undetermined. The DNA matches TRBJ2-7 better at its end, which makes the J call doubtful. The CDR3 is 14 residues long. Germline-derived CDR1 and CDR2 are LNHNV and YYDKDF (reference sequence). CDR3 residues: CATSRVAISYEQYF. The CDR3 coding sequence is TGTGCCACCAGCAGAGTTGCCATATCCTACGAGCAGTACTTC.

This sequence joins TRBV30 and TRBJ2-5, with 10 bases matching TRBD2. Germline CDR1 is GTSNPN and CDR2 is SVGIG (reference sequence). J was trimmed by 5 bases and V by 3 bases; bases with no gene match: 9. The CDR3 sequence is 15 residues long. This CDR3 reads CAWRAAGGPPETQYF. CDR3 sequence (DNA): TGTGCCTGGAGAGCAGCGGGGGGGCCCCCCGAGACCCAGTACTTC. The full variable domain, rest sourced from reference TRBV30 and TRBJ2-5, is SQTIHQWPATLVQPVGSPLSLECTVEGTSNPNLYWYRQAAGRGLQLLFYSVGIGQISSEVPQNLSASRPQDRQFILSSKKLLLSDSGFYLCAWRAAGGPPETQYFGPGTRLLVL.

The chain uses TRBV7-2 and TRBJ2-3, with 10 bases fitting TRBD2. Germline assignment: CDR1 SGHTA and CDR2 FQGNSA. The V segment lost 3 bases and the J segment 2 bases; nucleotides outside the gene matches: 5. This CDR3 region has 16 residues. CDR3 loop: CASSFLAGVYTDTQYF. DNA for the CDR3: TGTGCCAGCAGCTTCCTAGCGGGGGTATACACAGATACGCAGTATTTT.

The V gene is TRBV30, the J gene TRBJ1-5; no clear D gene. This CDR3 is 13 amino acids long. Trimming removed 2 bases at V and 4 bases at J, with 9 bases between. Germline values: CDR1 GTSNPN, CDR2 SVGIG (reference sequence). CDR3 nucleotide sequence: TGTGCCTGGAGTTTGAGAGTGAATCAGCCCCAGCATTTT. It codes for CAWSLRVNQPQHF. The whole variable domain, filled in from reference TRBV30 and TRBJ1-5, reads SQTIHQWPATLVQPVGSPLSLECTVEGTSNPNLYWYRQAAGRGLQLLFYSVGIGQISSEVPQNLSASRPQDRQFILSSKKLLLSDSGFYLCAWSLRVNQPQHFGDGTRLSIL.

The rearrangement links TRBV5-1 to TRBJ2-5; possibly TRBD1 for D (5 bases). The J call may be incorrect, as the DNA end agrees better with TRBJ2-7. This CDR3 has 15 amino acids. Germline CDR1 is SGHRS and CDR2 is YFSETQ. DNA of the CDR3: TGCGCCAGCAGCTTGGAAGTCGGCAGGGTATACGAGCAGTACTTC. Translation: CASSLEVGRVYEQYF.

CDR3 in DNA: TGTGCCAGCAGTTACCAAGCGGGGGGGCAAGAGACCCAGTACTTC. Its protein is CASSYQAGGQETQYF. The rearrangement joins TRBV6-5 to TRBJ2-5; TRBD2 matches at 10 bases. The J segment lost 2 bases and the V segment lost 2 bases, leaving 2 bases of the junction unmatched. The germline CDR1 and CDR2 sequences are MNHEY and SVGAGI. This CDR3 region has 15 residues.

In DNA, the CDR3 is TGTGCCAGCAGCCCCAGGGGGGCTGAAGCTTTCTTT. Its protein is CASSPRGAEAFF. The genes are TRBV7-2 and TRBJ1-1; 7 nucleotides agree with TRBD1. J lost 6 bases, V lost 5 bases, and 3 bases had no gene match. CDR1 is SGHTA, CDR2 FQGNSA, per germline. CDR3 size: 12 residues.

V and J are TRBV30 and TRBJ1-1; 7 bases agree with TRBD1. CDR1 GTSNPN and CDR2 SVGIG come from the germline V gene (reference sequence). Unmatched junction bases numbered 5, after V lost 3 bases and J lost 7 bases. The CDR3 is 12 residues long. The CDR3 reads CAWRQGTIEAFF. For the CDR3, the DNA is TGTGCCTGGAGACAGGGGACGATTGAAGCTTTCTTT.

The chain couples TRBV19 to TRBJ2-3, with no clear D. Trimming left V 3 bases short and J 7 bases short, with 14 bases between. From germline, CDR1 is LNHDA and CDR2 SQIVND (reference sequence). CDR3 length: 14 residues. CDR3 in DNA: TGTGCCAGTAGTATGAGTCGCAACTCAAATACGCAGTATTTT. It yields the protein CASSMSRNSNTQYF.

As regards this clone: Compared with germline, one end of the junction differs, possibly owing to a read error. The rearrangement links TRBV30 to TRBJ2-2; 10 bases line up with TRBD2. The CDR3 has 14 residues. CDR1 and CDR2 from the germline V gene are GTSNPN and SVGIG (reference sequence). Written as DNA, the CDR3 is TGTGCCTGGAAAGCGGGGGGGCCGACCGGGGAGCCGTTTTTT. The encoded protein is CAWKAGGPTGEPFF.

The chain recombines TRBV7-8 with TRBJ2-2; D is ambiguous. V was pared by 3 bases and J by 5 bases, with 4 bases between. The CDR3 contains 12 residues. CDR1 and CDR2 from the germline V gene are SGHVS and FQNEAQ. In nucleotides, the CDR3 is TGTGCCAGCAGCTTTCTGACCGGGGAGCTGTTTTTT. This gives the protein CASSFLTGELFF. Variable domain in full (rest from reference TRBV7-8 and TRBJ2-2): GAGVSQSPRYKVAKRGQDVALRCDPISGHVSLFWYQQALGQGPEFLTYFQNEAQLDKSGLPSDRFFAERPEGSVSTLKIQRTQQEDSAVYLCASSFLTGELFFGEGSRLTVL.

The rearrangement links TRBV6-5 to TRBJ2-1; 7 bases match TRBD2. J was trimmed by 1 base and V by 2 bases; bases with no gene match: 5. CDR3 size: 16 residues. Germline V CDR1 and CDR2: MNHEY, SVGAGI. The DNA of the CDR3 is TGTGCCAGCAGTTACCGCGGGAGCCCTTCCTACAATGAGCAGTTCTTC. Its translation is CASSYRGSPSYNEQFF.

The chain links TRBV25-1 to TRBJ2-1; 7 bases are a match to TRBD1. Germline values: CDR1 MGHDK, CDR2 SYGVNS. The V and J ends lost 3 bases and 7 bases, in that order; junction bases with no gene match: 9. The CDR3 sequence is 15 residues long. The DNA for the CDR3 is TGTGCCAGCAGTGAGAAAGGGACAGAACTGAATGAGCAGTTCTTC. Translation: CASSEKGTELNEQFF.